Shown below are 20 T cell receptor beta chains from a single sample sequenced in a study of shared clonotypes between healthy human individuals. The repertoire was sequenced with immunoSEQ multiplex PCR; TCRdb's copy has only in-frame clones and lacks some. This sample has over a million clones; 70% to 80% occur once, and the top ten carry more than 0.5%. Sequencing was done on a sample of memory CD4+ T cells from PBMCs. The subset here: CD45RA-negative fraction. Receptors originate from a man aged 18 to 30 in good health. Some clones in this sample may be carry-over from other donors' samples.

The chain employs TRBV7-9 and TRBJ1-5; possible D gene TRBD1, 6 bases. The germline V gene has CDR1 SEHNR and CDR2 FQNEAQ (reference sequence). This CDR3 has 15 residues. V gave up 2 bases and J gave up 2 bases, with 10 bases separating them. The CDR3 DNA follows: TGTGCCAGCAGCTTAACGGGGGGCGGCAATCAGCCCCAGCATTTT. This sequence encodes CASSLTGGGNQPQHF.

This clone was observed once. The chain has TRBV29-1 and TRBJ1-1, with 8 bases that match TRBD1. This CDR3 contains 16 residues. J lost 4 bases, V lost 4 bases, and 14 bases had no gene match. Germline V lookup: CDR1 SQVTM, CDR2 ANQGSEA. The CDR3 nucleotides are TGCAGCGTTGTGGGACGGCAGGGGGCCATCCCCACTGAAGCTTTCTTT. Translating it yields CSVVGRQGAIPTEAFF.

There are a few counts of this clone. This chain joins TRBV5-1 and TRBJ1-5; D may be TRBD1 (6 bases). The germline V and J ends were trimmed by 4 bases and 4 bases, with 15 bases remaining between them. There are 15 residues in the CDR3. Germline assignment: CDR1 SGHRS and CDR2 YFSETQ. The CDR3, as DNA: TGCGCCAGCAGCACCGACGGACAGACTAATCAGCCCCAGCATTTT. Amino acids: CASSTDGQTNQPQHF.

The gene calls are TRBV19 and TRBJ2-1; the match to TRBD2 covers 7 bases. V gave up 4 bases and J gave up 0 bases; unmatched junction bases: 12. Germline values: CDR1 LNHDA, CDR2 SQIVND (reference sequence). The CDR3 covers 18 residues. The CDR3 sequence is CASSTRISSGSSYNEQFF. The CDR3 region has the DNA TGTGCCAGTAGTACTAGAATTTCTAGCGGAAGCTCCTACAATGAGCAGTTCTTC. The full variable domain, completed using reference TRBV19 and TRBJ2-1, is DGGITQSPKYLFRKEGQNVTLSCEQNLNHDAMYWYRQDPGQGLRLIYYSQIVNDFQKGDIAEGYSVSREKKESFPLTVTSAQKNPTAFYLCASSTRISSGSSYNEQFFGPGTRLTVL.

The rearrangement uses TRBV6-6 and TRBJ2-7, with D perhaps matching TRBD1 (6 bases). The length of the CDR3 is 15 residues. The germline V and J ends were trimmed by 2 bases and 4 bases, with 15 bases remaining between them. Germline loops: CDR1 MNHNY, CDR2 SVGAGI (reference sequence). This CDR3 is CASSYLRGQQYEQYF. The CDR3 DNA is TGTGCCAGCAGTTACCTCCGGGGACAACAGTACGAGCAGTACTTC.

The rearrangement uses TRBV5-1 and TRBJ1-1; 8 bases map to TRBD1. This CDR3 is built from 16 residues. Unmatched junction bases numbered 9, after V lost 5 bases and J lost 0 bases. In germline, CDR1 is SGHRS, CDR2 YFSETQ. For the CDR3, the DNA is TGCGCCAGCAGGCAAGGGACAGGAGAATTGAACACTGAAGCTTTCTTT. Protein sequence: CASRQGTGELNTEAFF.

The rearrangement joins TRBV9 to TRBJ2-7, with 14 nucleotides matching TRBD2. J gave up 1 base and V 0 bases, and 6 bases lay outside the gene matches. The germline V gene has CDR1 SGDLS and CDR2 YYNGEE. CDR3 size: 18 residues. CDR3 residues: CASSVGGLAGGPSYEQYF. The CDR3 bases are TGTGCCAGCAGCGTAGGAGGACTAGCGGGAGGACCGTCCTACGAGCAGTACTTC. Drawing the rest from reference TRBV9 and TRBJ2-7, the complete variable domain is DSGVTQTPKHLITATGQRVTLRCSPRSGDLSVYWYQQSLDQGLQFLIQYYNGEERAKGNILERFSAQQFPDLHSELNLSSLELGDSALYFCASSVGGLAGGPSYEQYFGPGTRLTVT.

The chain employs TRBV6-5 and TRBJ2-1, with TRBD2 matching 9 bases. The germline gives CDR1 MNHEY, CDR2 SVGAGI. CDR3 length: 13 amino acids. V lost 8 bases to trimming and J lost 4 bases; unmatched junction nucleotides: 3. CDR3 residues: CASQREVYNEQFF. CDR3 sequence (DNA): TGTGCCAGCCAGCGGGAGGTTTACAATGAGCAGTTCTTC.

V and J are TRBV27 and TRBJ1-2; 11 nucleotides agree with TRBD1. This CDR3 comprises 15 residues. The trim removed 8 bases at V and 3 bases at J, leaving 8 bases unmatched. Looked up from germline, CDR1 is MNHEY and CDR2 is SMNVEV (reference sequence). Here the CDR3 reads CASGQGALPYYGYTF. In DNA, the CDR3 is TGTGCCAGCGGACAGGGGGCGCTCCCCTACTATGGCTACACCTTC.

This clone was observed a single time. The chain combines TRBV4-1 with TRBJ2-3; D remains unclear. The CDR3 covers 16 residues. V was cut by 2 bases and J by 2 bases, with 14 bases left in between. Germline values: CDR1 MGHRA, CDR2 YSYEKL. Written as DNA, the CDR3 is TGCGCCAGCAGCCAATTGCGTACAGCGCTCACAGATACGCAGTATTTT. It codes for CASSQLRTALTDTQYF.

The chain has TRBV2 and TRBJ1-2; no reliable D call. In germline, CDR1 is SNHLY, CDR2 FYNNEI. The CDR3 loop spans 11 amino acids. With 9 bases removed from V and 6 bases from J, the gap between germline ends came to 11 bases. The CDR3 coding sequence is TGTGCCAGTGTCCGGGAAGATGGCTACACCTTC. This gives the protein CASVREDGYTF.

This clone was detected once. This chain links TRBV5-6 with TRBJ2-1, with D hard to call. V was cut by 0 bases and J by 3 bases, with 4 bases left in between. CDR3 size: 13 residues. Germline CDR1 is SGHDT and CDR2 is YYEEEE. The CDR3 is CASSLGLYNEQFF. In DNA form, the CDR3 reads TGTGCCAGCAGCTTGGGTCTCTACAATGAGCAGTTCTTC.

The genes are TRBV6-5 and TRBJ2-7; D unresolved. V lost 7 bases to trimming and J lost 3 bases, with 16 bases between them. Germline CDR1 and CDR2: MNHEY and SVGAGI. The CDR3 totals 14 residues. The CDR3 region is CASTRPGPYYEQYF. CDR3 DNA sequence: TGTGCCAGCACTAGACCGGGTCCTTACTACGAGCAGTACTTC.

The V call is TRBV6-6, the J call TRBJ1-5; no clear D. Looked up from germline, CDR1 is MNHNY and CDR2 is SVGAGI (reference sequence). The V end lost 0 bases, the J end lost 0 bases, and 9 bases lay between the germline ends. There are 16 residues in the CDR3. As DNA, the CDR3 is TGTGCCAGCAGTTACTCCGCGGGAAATAGCAATCAGCCCCAGCATTTT. Amino acid sequence: CASSYSAGNSNQPQHF.

V usage is TRBV11-2 and J usage is TRBJ2-3; D unresolved. Germline V gene lookup returns CDR1 SGHAT and CDR2 FQNNGV. The CDR3 length is 16 residues. V lost 1 base and J 1 base, leaving 12 bases between the germline ends. The CDR3 nucleotides read TGTGCCAGCAGCTTAGGTGGGGTGAAGGGCACAGATACGCAGTATTTT. This gives the protein CASSLGGVKGTDTQYF.

The rearrangement links TRBV16 to TRBJ1-4, with D possibly being TRBD1 (5 bases). The V end was cut by 5 bases, the J end by 3 bases, with 13 bases between. There are 15 residues in the CDR3. Germline CDR1 reads KGHSY; CDR2 reads FQNENV. CDR3 sequence: CASSFPRRANEKLFF. The CDR3 DNA reads as TGTGCCAGCAGCTTCCCGCGCAGGGCTAATGAAAAACTGTTTTTT.

The sample holds a few counts of this clone. The chain has TRBV10-1 and TRBJ2-7; D may match TRBD1 or TRBD2 (6 bases each). Per the germline V gene, CDR1 is WNHNN and CDR2 is SYGVQD (reference sequence). This CDR3 is 17 amino acids long. Trimming removed 4 bases from V and 0 bases from J, with 19 bases in between. CDR3 loop: CASSGRRGRTSSYEQYF. As DNA, the CDR3 is TGCGCCAGCAGTGGGAGGAGGGGGAGGACGAGCTCCTACGAGCAGTACTTC.

This clone has only a few counts. The chain couples TRBV19 to TRBJ1-2; tentative D call: TRBD1 (5 bases). CDR1 LNHDA and CDR2 SQIVND come from the germline V gene (reference sequence). There are 14 residues in the CDR3. The V gene lost 8 bases and the J gene lost 4 bases, with 17 bases spanning the gap. The DNA of the CDR3 is TGTGCCAGTTCTCCAGGGACTCTCGGCTATGGCTACACCTTC. This encodes CASSPGTLGYGYTF.

This sequence joins TRBV19 and TRBJ2-5; D unresolved. Germline V gene sequence: CDR1 LNHDA, CDR2 SQIVND (reference sequence). The CDR3 has 15 amino acids. V lost 0 bases and J 6 bases, leaving 14 bases between the germline ends. CDR3 DNA: TGTGCCAGTAGTATAGACGGTACGCTTCATCAGACCCAGTACTTC. Translated, it gives CASSIDGTLHQTQYF. Filled out from reference TRBV19 and TRBJ2-5, the complete variable domain reads DGGITQSPKYLFRKEGQNVTLSCEQNLNHDAMYWYRQDPGQGLRLIYYSQIVNDFQKGDIAEGYSVSREKKESFPLTVTSAQKNPTAFYLCASSIDGTLHQTQYFGPGTRLLVL.

This rearrangement joins TRBV5-4 to TRBJ2-7; 7 positions agree with TRBD1. CDR1 SGHNT and CDR2 YYREEE come from the germline V gene (reference sequence). The CDR3 loop spans 13 amino acids. Trimming took 4 bases from V and 3 from J; bases not matched to a gene: 4. DNA for the CDR3: TGTGCCAGCAGCCAGGGACAGAACTACGAGCAGTACTTC. Protein: CASSQGQNYEQYF.